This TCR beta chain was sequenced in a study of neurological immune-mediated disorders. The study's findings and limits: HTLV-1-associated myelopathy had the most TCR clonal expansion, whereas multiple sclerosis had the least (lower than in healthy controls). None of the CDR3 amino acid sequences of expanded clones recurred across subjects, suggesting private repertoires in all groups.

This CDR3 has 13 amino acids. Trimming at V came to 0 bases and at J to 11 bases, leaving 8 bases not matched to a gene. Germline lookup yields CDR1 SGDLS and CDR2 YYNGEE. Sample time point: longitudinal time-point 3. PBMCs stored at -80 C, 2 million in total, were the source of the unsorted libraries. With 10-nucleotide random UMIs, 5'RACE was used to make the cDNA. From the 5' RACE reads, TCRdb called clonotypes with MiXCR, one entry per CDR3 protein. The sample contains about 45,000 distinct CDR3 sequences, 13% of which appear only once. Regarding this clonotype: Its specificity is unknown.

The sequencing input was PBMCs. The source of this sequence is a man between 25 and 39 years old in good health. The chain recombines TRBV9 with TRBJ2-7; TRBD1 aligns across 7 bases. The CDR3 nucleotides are TGTGCCAGCAGCGTAGGGGGGACAGATGAGAAGTACTTC. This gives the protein CASSVGGTDEKYF.